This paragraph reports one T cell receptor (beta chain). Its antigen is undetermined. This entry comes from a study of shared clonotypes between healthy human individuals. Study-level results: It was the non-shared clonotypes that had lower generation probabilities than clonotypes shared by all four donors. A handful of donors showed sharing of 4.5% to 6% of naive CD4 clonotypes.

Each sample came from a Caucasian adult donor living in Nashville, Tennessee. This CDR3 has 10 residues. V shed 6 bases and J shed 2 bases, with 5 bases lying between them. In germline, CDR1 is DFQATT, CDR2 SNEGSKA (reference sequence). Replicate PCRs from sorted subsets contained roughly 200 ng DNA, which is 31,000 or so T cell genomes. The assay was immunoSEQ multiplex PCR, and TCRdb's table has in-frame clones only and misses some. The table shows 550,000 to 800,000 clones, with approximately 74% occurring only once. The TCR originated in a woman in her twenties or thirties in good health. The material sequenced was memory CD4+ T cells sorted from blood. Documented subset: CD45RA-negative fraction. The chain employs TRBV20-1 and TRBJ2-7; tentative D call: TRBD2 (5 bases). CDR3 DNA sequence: TGCAGTGCCGGGGCCTACGAGCAGTACTTC. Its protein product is CSAGAYEQYF.